The 30 T cell receptor beta chains reported below all come from one sample, sequenced in a study of CD8+CD57+ T cells in acquired aplastic anemia. Genomic DNA was employed as the template in profiling TCR beta VDJ and CDR3. TCRdb called the reads again in MiXCR, with one record for every CDR3 protein. The sample records more than 150,000 distinct CDR3 sequences, roughly 64% being singletons. Sequencing was done on a sample of sorted CD4+, CD8+, or CD8+CD57+ T cells (not recorded which) from PBMCs. The receptor set was obtained from a human donor with severe aplastic anemia or a healthy control (not recorded which).

This chain uses TRBV2 with TRBJ2-5; D gene uncertain. V lost 2 bases to trimming and J lost 0 bases, with 10 bases between them. In germline, CDR1 is SNHLY, CDR2 FYNNEI. CDR3 length equals 15 residues. The DNA of the CDR3 is TGTGCCAGCAGTGAATGGAAAGGATACCAAGAGACCCAGTACTTC. Amino acid sequence: CASSEWKGYQETQYF.

Of note for this clonotype: One end of the junction does not line up with germline, which may come from a read error. V gene TRBV24-1 combines with J gene TRBJ2-7; possibly TRBD1 for D (6 bases). Germline loops: CDR1 KGHDR, CDR2 SFDVKD. There are 15 residues in the CDR3. The CDR3 DNA reads as TGTGCCACCAGTGATTCAGGGCAGGGGAACTACGAGCAGCACTTC. Amino acid sequence: CATSDSGQGNYEQHF.

The chain uses TRBV10-1 and TRBJ2-7; 8 bases are shared with TRBD1. The CDR3 totals 13 residues. V gave up 6 bases and J gave up 5 bases; unmatched junction bases: 6. Germline V gene data show CDR1 as WNHNN and CDR2 as SYGVQD (reference sequence). CDR3 DNA sequence: TGCGCCAGCAGGTATAAGACAGGGGACGAGCAGTACTTC. Its protein is CASRYKTGDEQYF.

This chain connects TRBV15 to TRBJ2-3; 12 bases are a match to TRBD2. The CDR3 sequence is 20 residues long. Trimming cost V 3 bases and J 1 base; bases outside gene matches: 14. Germline CDR1 is LNHNV and CDR2 is YYDKDF (reference sequence). CDR3 protein: CATSSGLAGRSLTGTDTQYF. CDR3 nucleotide sequence: TGTGCCACCAGCAGCGGACTAGCGGGGAGATCGTTAACAGGCACAGATACGCAGTATTTT.

This clonotype was recorded many times. The chain uses TRBV5-6 and TRBJ2-1; 8 nucleotides agree with TRBD1. This CDR3 spans 15 amino acids. Trimming took 0 bases from V and 8 from J; bases not matched to a gene: 7. CDR1 SGHDT and CDR2 YYEEEE come from the germline V gene. CDR3 amino acids: CASSLAGRGPDEQFF. The CDR3 region has the DNA TGTGCCAGCAGCTTGGCTGGCAGGGGGCCTGATGAGCAGTTCTTC.

The CDR3 DNA sequence: TGTGCCAGCAGGGGAGCGGGAGTTTACGAGCAGTACTTC. This gives the protein CASRGAGVYEQYF. The chain is built from TRBV6-6 and TRBJ2-7, with 8 bases lining up with TRBD2. The CDR3 is 13 amino acids. The J segment lost 4 bases and the V segment lost 6 bases, leaving 5 bases of the junction unmatched. Germline CDR1 and CDR2: MNHNY and SVGAGI (reference sequence).

The J gene is TRBJ2-7, the V gene TRBV12-3 or TRBV12-4; D ambiguous. This CDR3 is built from 12 residues. Deletions cut 6 bases from V and 2 bases from J, with 8 bases between. CDR3 loop: CASSAQAYEQYF. CDR3 DNA: TGTGCCAGCAGCGCTCAGGCCTACGAGCAGTACTTC.

Comment on this clonotype: The germline gene is not matched at one end of the junction; a read error may be the cause. The V gene is TRBV5-4, the J gene TRBJ2-7, with 8 bases fitting TRBD2. Germline lookup yields CDR1 SGHNT and CDR2 YYREEE (reference sequence). This CDR3 is built from 14 residues. The CDR3 DNA follows: TGCGCCAGCGGCTTAGCGGGGACTCACTACGAGCAGTACTTC. Residues: CASGLAGTHYEQYF.

Ten or more counts support this clonotype. V usage is TRBV27 and J usage is TRBJ2-7, with D hard to call. The germline V and J ends were trimmed by 4 bases and 0 bases, with 10 bases remaining between them. Per the germline V gene, CDR1 is MNHEY and CDR2 is SMNVEV (reference sequence). CDR3 length: 14 residues. The CDR3 nucleotides are TGTGCCAGCAGTTCCCCGACGGTCTCCTACGAGCAGTACTTC. This codes for CASSSPTVSYEQYF.

This clonotype was observed at least ten times. The chain is built from TRBV7-9 and TRBJ2-2, with 12 bases identical to TRBD2. The germline V gene has CDR1 SEHNR and CDR2 FQNEAQ (reference sequence). The CDR3 runs to 18 residues. V was clipped by 5 bases and J by 5 bases; unmatched bases: 12. This chain's CDR3 is CASSRGLAGGPLTGELFF. The CDR3 region has the DNA TGTGCCAGCAGCCGCGGGCTAGCGGGGGGGCCATTGACCGGGGAGCTGTTTTTT.

The sample holds one count of this clonotype. This chain joins TRBV7-3 and TRBJ1-2; perhaps TRBD1 as D (5 bases). The germline gives CDR1 SGHTA, CDR2 FQGTGA. Trimming stripped 1 base from V and 4 bases from J, with 16 bases between. The CDR3 is 16 residues long. Written as DNA, the CDR3 is TGTGCCAGCAGCTTAATGGACAAGGGCGCTCCCTATGGCTACACCTTC. Its protein is CASSLMDKGAPYGYTF. The full variable domain, with the rest looked up from reference TRBV7-3 and TRBJ1-2, is GAGVSQTPSNKVTEKGKYVELRCDPISGHTALYWYRQSLGQGPEFLIYFQGTGAADDSGLPNDRFFAVRPEGSVSTLKIQRTERGDSAVYLCASSLMDKGAPYGYTFGSGTRLTVV.

This chain joins TRBV5-1 and TRBJ1-1; tentatively, D is TRBD1 (6 bases). CDR1 and CDR2 (germline): SGHRS, YFSETQ. Trimming took off 0 bases at V and 0 bases at J, with 12 bases between the two ends. The CDR3 has 16 amino acids. CDR3 in amino acids: CASSLERGEVNTEAFF. The CDR3 DNA reads as TGCGCCAGCAGCTTGGAGAGGGGGGAGGTGAACACTGAAGCTTTCTTT.

This rearrangement joins TRBV20-1 to TRBJ2-7; the D is unclear. The ends were cut back, 6 bases at V and 3 bases at J, with 18 bases in the middle. Germline CDR1 is DFQATT and CDR2 is SNEGSKA (reference sequence). CDR3 length equals 14 residues. The chain's CDR3 is CSAPFAARGYEQYF. In DNA form, the CDR3 reads TGCAGTGCCCCGTTCGCAGCTCGCGGCTACGAGCAGTACTTC.

This clonotype was observed a single time. The genes are TRBV29-1 and TRBJ2-2; 9 nucleotides agree with TRBD2. Trimming cost V 2 bases and J 5 bases; bases outside gene matches: 9. Per the germline V gene, CDR1 is SQVTM and CDR2 is ANQGSEA. CDR3 length: 16 residues. The DNA of the CDR3 is TGCAGCGTTGAATCGGTAGCGGGAGTCGGAACCGGGGAGCTGTTTTTT. Residues: CSVESVAGVGTGELFF.

V is TRBV2 and J is TRBJ2-5; D ambiguous. CDR1 SNHLY and CDR2 FYNNEI come from the germline V gene. The CDR3 consists of 13 residues. Trimming removed 6 bases at V and 1 base at J, with 9 bases between. The CDR3 region has the DNA TGTGCCAGCAGCCAGGACGGCCAAGAGACCCAGTACTTC. This sequence encodes CASSQDGQETQYF. The variable domain in full, completed from reference TRBV2 and TRBJ2-5, reads EPEVTQTPSHQVTQMGQEVILRCVPISNHLYFYWYRQILGQKVEFLVSFYNNEISEKSEIFDDQFSVERPDGSNFTLKIRSTKLEDSAMYFCASSQDGQETQYFGPGTRLLVL.

A few counts support this clonotype. The chain joins TRBV10-3 to TRBJ2-2; 10 nucleotides line up with TRBD1. The CDR3 has 16 amino acids. Germline V CDR1 and CDR2: ENHRY, SYGVKD. V trimming: 3 bases; J trimming: 5 bases; junction bases outside the gene matches: 6. The chain's CDR3 is CAISERGQGRTGELFF. The CDR3 DNA reads TGTGCCATCAGTGAACGGGGACAGGGGCGGACCGGGGAGCTGTTTTTT.

V gene TRBV9 combines with J gene TRBJ2-5, with TRBD2 identical over 9 bases. V was clipped by 1 base and J by 5 bases; unmatched bases: 6. The germline V gene encodes CDR1 SGDLS and CDR2 YYNGEE. The CDR3 is 15 amino acids. The CDR3 DNA reads as TGTGCCAGCAGCGTAAGAAGCGGGGGGAGTGAGACCCAGTACTTC. Amino acid sequence: CASSVRSGGSETQYF.

Points on this clonotype: One end of the junction is discordant with germline, which a read error may explain. The gene calls are TRBV7-2 and TRBJ2-5; unclear D gene. Germline values: CDR1 SGHTA, CDR2 FQGNSA. The CDR3 spans 14 residues. Here the CDR3 reads CASSSGSVAETQYF. CDR3 sequence (DNA): TGCGCCAGCTCCTCGGGCAGCGTAGCAGAGACCCAGTACTTC.

The chain joins TRBV7-8 to TRBJ2-1; 10 bases are shared with TRBD2. V dropped 3 bases and J dropped 0; count of bases not matched to a gene: 14. This CDR3 comprises 20 residues. CDR1 is SGHVS and CDR2 is FQNEAQ in the germline V gene. CDR3 region: CASSFFRGTSGESSYNEQFF. CDR3 nucleotides: TGTGCCAGCAGCTTCTTTAGGGGAACTAGCGGGGAGAGCTCCTACAATGAGCAGTTCTTC.

The chain uses TRBV19 and TRBJ1-6, with no clear D. Trimming left V 3 bases short and J 7 bases short, with 4 bases between. Germline loops: CDR1 LNHDA, CDR2 SQIVND (reference sequence). This CDR3 region has 12 residues. CDR3 loop: CASSMVNSPLHF. CDR3 DNA sequence: TGTGCCAGTAGTATGGTCAATTCACCCCTCCACTTT. Full variable domain (missing parts from reference TRBV19 and TRBJ1-6): DGGITQSPKYLFRKEGQNVTLSCEQNLNHDAMYWYRQDPGQGLRLIYYSQIVNDFQKGDIAEGYSVSREKKESFPLTVTSAQKNPTAFYLCASSMVNSPLHFGNGTRLTVT.

The V call is TRBV20-1, the J call TRBJ2-7; TRBD1 might be the D (8 bases). V was trimmed by 7 bases and J by 7 bases, leaving 14 bases between them. From germline, CDR1 is DFQATT and CDR2 SNEGSKA (reference sequence). The CDR3 has 11 residues. Here the CDR3 reads CSVNRGGEQYF. The CDR3 DNA reads as TGCAGTGTTAACAGGGGGGGTGAGCAGTACTTC.

This sequence joins TRBV25-1 and TRBJ2-7; TRBD1 matches 10 bases. Germline trimming cut 4 bases from V and 6 bases from J; bases unmatched to any gene: 9. CDR3 length: 15 amino acids. Per germline, CDR1 MGHDK and CDR2 SYGVNS. The CDR3 DNA reads TGTGCCAGCAGTGTATCCCTGGGACAGGGGAGCGAGCAGTACTTC. Residues: CASSVSLGQGSEQYF.

This clonotype occurred a few times. This chain joins TRBV7-2 and TRBJ1-2, with 7 nucleotides matching TRBD1. The CDR3 runs 15 residues. Germline values: CDR1 SGHTA, CDR2 FQGNSA. V shed 5 bases and J 5 bases; nucleotides not matched to a gene: 11. The chain's CDR3 is CASSPGGSQVYGYTF. CDR3 DNA: TGTGCCAGCAGCCCAGGGGGGAGTCAGGTGTATGGCTACACCTTC.

This clonotype showed up just a few times. This chain connects TRBV10-3 to TRBJ2-1; D not certain. Looked up from germline, CDR1 is ENHRY and CDR2 is SYGVKD. V was clipped by 0 bases and J by 7 bases, with 4 bases between them. The CDR3 is made up of 12 amino acids. This CDR3 reads CAISESINEQFF. The CDR3 DNA reads TGTGCCATCAGTGAGTCGATAAATGAGCAGTTCTTC.

This clonotype was recorded once. The chain employs TRBV20-1 and TRBJ2-3, with 10 bases fitting TRBD2. The CDR3 loop spans 15 amino acids. Germline V gene data show CDR1 as DFQATT and CDR2 as SNEGSKA (reference sequence). This CDR3 is CSLESGLAGADTQYF. CDR3 sequence (DNA): TGCAGCTTGGAGTCGGGGCTAGCGGGGGCAGATACGCAGTATTTT.

This CDR3 reads CAITVIGQGGYEQYF. CDR3 DNA: TGTGCCATCACCGTTATTGGGCAGGGGGGTTACGAGCAGTACTTC. This rearrangement joins TRBV10-3 to TRBJ2-7; possible D gene TRBD1, 7 bases. The CDR3 sequence is 15 residues long. The germline V gene encodes CDR1 ENHRY and CDR2 SYGVKD. With 7 bases removed from V and 4 bases from J, the gap between germline ends came to 20 bases.

This clonotype was seen repeatedly, ten times or more. The chain employs TRBV5-1 and TRBJ1-2, with D unclear. V gave up 6 bases and J gave up 0 bases, with 21 bases separating them. Germline V lookup: CDR1 SGHRS, CDR2 YFSETQ. CDR3 length equals 17 residues. In nucleotides, the CDR3 is TGCGCCAGCACCCTGGGATCTGGCACCCCTTCTAACTATGGCTACACCTTC. Translating gives CASTLGSGTPSNYGYTF.

This clonotype was counted at least ten times. The chain carries TRBV7-9 and TRBJ2-7; D assignment may be TRBD1 or TRBD2 (5 bases each). Germline V lookup: CDR1 SEHNR, CDR2 FQNEAQ (reference sequence). The CDR3 consists of 17 residues. V was clipped by 9 bases and J by 1 base, with 25 bases between them. The CDR3 loop reads CARADRRWNWGSYEQYF. The DNA of the CDR3 is TGTGCCAGGGCGGACCGCCGTTGGAACTGGGGGTCCTACGAGCAGTACTTC.

In its sample, this clonotype was seen many times. The gene calls are TRBV6-5 and TRBJ2-7, with a possible D match to TRBD1 (6 bases). V was pared by 3 bases and J by 5 bases, with 8 bases between. CDR3 length: 12 amino acids. Germline-derived CDR1 and CDR2 are MNHEY and SVGAGI. In DNA, the CDR3 is TGTGCCAGCAGTTATGAGGGGGACGAGCAGTACTTC. Amino acids: CASSYEGDEQYF.

The V and J genes are TRBV24-1 and TRBJ2-1, with D hard to call. The CDR3 has 14 residues. V was pared by 2 bases and J by 8 bases, with 12 bases between. Germline loops: CDR1 KGHDR, CDR2 SFDVKD. The CDR3: CATSDSQVVDEQFF. The CDR3 bases are TGTGCCACCAGTGATTCCCAAGTAGTTGATGAGCAGTTCTTC.